This T cell receptor (beta chain) came from a study of T cell responses to AZD1222 COVID-19 vaccine. The study's findings and limits: Spike was spanned by vaccine-associated CD4 TCRs, which were dominant at 160-218 and 743-854. Vaccination with two AZD1222 doses was followed by a rise in Spike-specific TCR breadth and depth. Repertoire sampling happened only post peak T cell response.

As for this clone: The antigen is not known.

TCRdb's table, derived via immunoSEQ multiplex PCR, lists solely in-frame clones and lacks some. The table lists 140,000 to 150,000 clones, approximately 93% of them singletons. Trimming at V came to 3 bases and at J to 2 bases, leaving 13 bases not matched to a gene. This CDR3 has 18 amino acids. CDR1 is SNHLY, CDR2 FYNNEI, per germline. The genes are TRBV2 and TRBJ2-1; 7 bases agree with TRBD2. Sequenced here: peripheral blood, sampled after recovery from COVID-19. The sequence derives from an adult who had recovered from COVID-19. DNA for the CDR3: TGTGCCAGCAGTGACTTAGGACTAGGATCCGGTACCTACAATGAGCAGTTCTTC. This encodes CASSDLGLGSGTYNEQFF.